The sequence of this TCR beta chain was determined in a study of OX40 agonist ivuxolimab in advanced cancers. Whole-study context: From roughly 23 to 90 years was the age range, with a mean of approximately 58 years, and approximately 84% were male. Whole-study findings and limits: Partly responding patients at 0.1-3.0 mg/kg showed some of the smallest clonal expansion. There were also nonresponders showing low normalized T-cell clonal expansion. CD4+ and CD8+ blood T cells expanded clonally by week 6 at 0.1 to 3.0 mg/kg.

V was pared by 3 bases and J by 4 bases, with 13 bases between. The CDR3 consists of 14 residues. The germline gives CDR1 PRHDT, CDR2 FYEKMQ (reference sequence). TCRdb's table, derived via immunoSEQ multiplex PCR, lists solely in-frame clones and lacks some. The sample lists over 75,000 clones, 85% to 95% occurring once. Note on this clone: No antigen is known for it.

The chain uses TRBV13 and TRBJ2-7; D might be TRBD2 (7 bases). This TCR was sampled from an adult with an advanced solid tumor such as melanoma, head and neck, liver or kidney cancer. Here the sequenced sample was CD4+ or CD8+ T cells sorted from blood, taken in a trial of the OX40 agonist ivuxolimab. CDR3 residues: CASSFGGGDYEQYF. CDR3 DNA sequence: TGTGCCAGCAGCTTCGGCGGGGGCGATTACGAGCAGTACTTC.